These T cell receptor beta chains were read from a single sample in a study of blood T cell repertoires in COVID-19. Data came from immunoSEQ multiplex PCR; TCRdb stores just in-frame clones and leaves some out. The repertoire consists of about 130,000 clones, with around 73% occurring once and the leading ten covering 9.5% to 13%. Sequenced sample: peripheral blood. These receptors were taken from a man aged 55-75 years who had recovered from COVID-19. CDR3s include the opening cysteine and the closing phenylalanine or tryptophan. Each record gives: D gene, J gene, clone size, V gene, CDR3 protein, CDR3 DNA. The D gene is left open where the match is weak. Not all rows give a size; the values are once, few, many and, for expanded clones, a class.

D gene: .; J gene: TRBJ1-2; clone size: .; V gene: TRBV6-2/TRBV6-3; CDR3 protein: CASSYSRTAYGYTF; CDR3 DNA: TGTGCCAGCAGTTACTCCCGGACAGCCTATGGCTACACCTTC
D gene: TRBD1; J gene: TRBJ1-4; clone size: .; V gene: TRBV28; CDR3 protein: CASSLLTGKSNEKLFF; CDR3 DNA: TGTGCCAGCAGTTTGTTGACAGGGAAATCAAATGAAAAACTGTTTTTT
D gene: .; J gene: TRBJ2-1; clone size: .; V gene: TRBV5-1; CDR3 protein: CASSSRQSSNEQFF; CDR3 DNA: TGCGCCAGCAGCTCCCGACAGAGTTCCAATGAGCAGTTCTTC
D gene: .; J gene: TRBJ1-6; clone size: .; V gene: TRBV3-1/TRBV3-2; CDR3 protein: CASSQGQNNSPLHF; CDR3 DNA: TGTGCCAGCAGCCAAGGACAGAATAATTCACCCCTCCACTTT
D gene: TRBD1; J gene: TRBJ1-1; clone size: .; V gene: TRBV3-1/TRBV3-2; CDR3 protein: CASSLGTGNTEAFF; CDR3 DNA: TGTGCCAGCAGCCTGGGGACAGGGAACACTGAAGCTTTCTTT
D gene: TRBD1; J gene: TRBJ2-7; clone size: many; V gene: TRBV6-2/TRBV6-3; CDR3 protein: CASSRTGGPYEQYF; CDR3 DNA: TGTGCCAGCAGTCGCACAGGGGGCCCCTACGAGCAGTACTTC
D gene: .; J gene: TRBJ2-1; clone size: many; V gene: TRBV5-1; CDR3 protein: CASSLAGSSNEQFF; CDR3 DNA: TGCGCCAGCAGCTTGGCCGGTAGTTCCAATGAGCAGTTCTTC
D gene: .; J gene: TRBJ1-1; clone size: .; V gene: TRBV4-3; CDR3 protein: CASSHDAMGATEAFF; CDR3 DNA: TGCGCCAGCAGCCACGATGCCATGGGGGCCACTGAAGCTTTCTTT
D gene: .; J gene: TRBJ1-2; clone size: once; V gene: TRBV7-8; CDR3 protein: CASSLGGGGTNYGYTF; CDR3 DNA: TGTGCCAGCAGCTTAGGGGGAGGGGGGACTAACTATGGCTACACCTTC
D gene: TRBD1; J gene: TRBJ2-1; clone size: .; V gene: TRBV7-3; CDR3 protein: CASSSASSGQGANEQFF; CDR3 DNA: TGTGCCAGCAGCTCAGCTTCCTCGGGACAGGGGGCAAATGAGCAGTTCTTC
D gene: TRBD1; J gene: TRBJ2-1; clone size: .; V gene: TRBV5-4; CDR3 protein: CASSSARDRAYNEQFF; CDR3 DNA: TGTGCCAGCAGCTCGGCCCGGGACAGAGCCTACAATGAGCAGTTCTTC
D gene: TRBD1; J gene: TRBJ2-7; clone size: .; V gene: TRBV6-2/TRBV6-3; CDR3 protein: CASSSGTGPYEQYF; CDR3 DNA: TGTGCCAGCAGCTCCGGGACAGGGCCCTACGAGCAGTACTTC
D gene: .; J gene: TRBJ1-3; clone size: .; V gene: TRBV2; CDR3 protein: CASSLRVGSGNTIYF; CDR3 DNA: TGTGCCAGCAGTTTGCGGGTCGGCTCTGGAAACACCATATATTTT
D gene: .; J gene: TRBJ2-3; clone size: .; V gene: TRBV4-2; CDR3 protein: CASSQEISSQAPRGTQYF; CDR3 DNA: TGTGCCAGCAGCCAAGAAATTAGCAGCCAAGCCCCTAGAGGAACGCAGTATTTT
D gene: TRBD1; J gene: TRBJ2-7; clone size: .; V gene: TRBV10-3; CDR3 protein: CAISPGTGGDEQYF; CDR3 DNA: TGTGCCATCAGCCCCGGGACAGGGGGGGACGAGCAGTACTTC
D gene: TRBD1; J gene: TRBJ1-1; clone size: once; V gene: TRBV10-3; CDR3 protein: CAISESSGGQGSEAFF; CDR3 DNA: TGTGCCATCAGTGAGTCGTCGGGGGGACAGGGTTCTGAAGCTTTCTTT
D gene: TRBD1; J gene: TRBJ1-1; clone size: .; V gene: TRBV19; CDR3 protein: CASSHRGDRNTEAFF; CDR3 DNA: TGTGCCAGTAGCCACAGGGGGGATCGGAACACTGAAGCTTTCTTT
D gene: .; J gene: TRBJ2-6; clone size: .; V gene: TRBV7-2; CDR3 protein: CASSLGRLGANVLTF; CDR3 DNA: TGTGCCAGCAGCTTAGGCAGACTAGGGGCCAACGTCCTGACTTTC
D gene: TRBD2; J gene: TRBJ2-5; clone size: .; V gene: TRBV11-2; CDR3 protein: CASSLMGGGGRGETQYF; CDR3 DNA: TGTGCCAGCAGCTTAATGGGCGGCGGGGGGCGAGGAGAGACCCAGTACTTC
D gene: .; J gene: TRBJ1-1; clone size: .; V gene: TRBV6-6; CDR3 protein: CATHSISNTEAFF; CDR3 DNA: TGTGCCACCCATTCTATTTCCAACACTGAAGCTTTCTTT
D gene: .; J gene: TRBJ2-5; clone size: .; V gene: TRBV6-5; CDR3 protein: CASGGGWEETQYF; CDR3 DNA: TGTGCCAGCGGGGGCGGGTGGGAAGAGACCCAGTACTTC
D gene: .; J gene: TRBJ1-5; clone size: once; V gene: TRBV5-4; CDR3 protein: CASSLGGHNQPQHF; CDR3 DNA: TGTGCCAGCAGCTTGGGCGGCCACAATCAGCCCCAGCATTTT
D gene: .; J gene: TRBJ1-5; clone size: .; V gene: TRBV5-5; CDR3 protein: CASSLGLNLNQPQHF; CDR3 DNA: TGTGCCAGCAGCTTGGGACTGAACCTCAATCAGCCCCAGCATTTT
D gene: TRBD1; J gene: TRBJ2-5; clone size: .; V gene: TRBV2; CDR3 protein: CASSLQGARRETQYF; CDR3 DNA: TGTGCCAGCAGTTTACAGGGGGCGCGAAGAGAGACCCAGTACTTC
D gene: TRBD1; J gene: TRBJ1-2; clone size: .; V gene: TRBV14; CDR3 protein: CASSLSGQGRVGYTF; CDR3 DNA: TGTGCCAGCAGCCTCTCGGGACAGGGGCGTGTGGGCTACACCTTC
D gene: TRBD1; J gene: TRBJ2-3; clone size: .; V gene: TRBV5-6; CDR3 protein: CASSLGTGGVSDTQYF; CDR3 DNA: TGTGCCAGCAGCTTGGGCACAGGGGGCGTATCAGATACGCAGTATTTT
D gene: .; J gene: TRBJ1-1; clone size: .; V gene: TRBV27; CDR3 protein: CASSNGVGNTEAFF; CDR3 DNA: TGTGCCAGCTCTAACGGGGTCGGGAACACTGAAGCTTTCTTT
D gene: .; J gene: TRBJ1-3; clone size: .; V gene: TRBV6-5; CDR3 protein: CGGGSGNTIYF; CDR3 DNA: TGTGGCGGAGGATCTGGAAACACCATATATTTT
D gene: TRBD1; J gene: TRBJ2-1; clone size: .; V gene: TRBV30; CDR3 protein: CAWSEGAYSYNEQFF; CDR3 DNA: TGTGCCTGGAGTGAGGGGGCTTACTCCTACAATGAGCAGTTCTTC
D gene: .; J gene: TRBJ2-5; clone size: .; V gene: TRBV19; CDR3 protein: CASRVGGAEFEETQYF; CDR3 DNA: TGTGCCAGTAGAGTGGGCGGGGCAGAGTTCGAAGAGACCCAGTACTTC
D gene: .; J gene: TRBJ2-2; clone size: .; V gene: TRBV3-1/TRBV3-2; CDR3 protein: CASSQDREIGELFF; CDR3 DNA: TGTGCCAGCAGCCAAGATCGGGAGATCGGGGAGCTGTTTTTT
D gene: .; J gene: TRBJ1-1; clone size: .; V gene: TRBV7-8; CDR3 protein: CASSASRGTEAFF; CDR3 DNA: TGTGCCAGCAGCGCTAGCAGGGGCACTGAAGCTTTCTTT
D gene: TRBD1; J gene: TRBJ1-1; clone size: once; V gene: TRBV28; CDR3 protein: CASHPLRGRGTEAFF; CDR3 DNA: TGTGCCAGCCACCCGTTGAGGGGGCGAGGAACTGAAGCTTTCTTT